This T cell receptor beta chain was captured by sequencing in a study of control samples from healthy donors and cancer patients (dated by TCRdb to the early 2020s). Between the V and J ends, shortened by 1 base and 2 bases respectively, the junction contains 11 bases. The CDR3 holds 15 amino acids from the cysteine to the phenylalanine. Only CDR3 DNA is held: 45 bases, read in frame from base 1. The germline V gene specifies SGHRS as CDR1 and YFSETQ as CDR2. Library method: the immunoSEQ multiplex PCR assay. This is the immuneACCESS table as TCRdb keeps it, with only in-frame sequences that have V and J called. A part of the clones is gone; compared with another copy, unresolved V genes explain less than half, and the rest is unexplained. This sample holds 60,000 to 75,000 clones; 83% were observed only once. 15% to 17% of the sample belongs to the ten largest clones. Regarding this clone: It lacks a known antigen. No quality values exist for individual bases; no much larger clone is one base distant.

This TCR came from a man aged 55 to 70 in good health. Specimen: blood. The chain is assembled from TRBV5-1 and TRBJ2-3, with no D gene named confidently. The CDR3 here reads CASSLNGWPTDTQYF. The bases read TGCGCCAGCAGCTTGAACGGCTGGCCCACAGATACGCAGTATTTT.